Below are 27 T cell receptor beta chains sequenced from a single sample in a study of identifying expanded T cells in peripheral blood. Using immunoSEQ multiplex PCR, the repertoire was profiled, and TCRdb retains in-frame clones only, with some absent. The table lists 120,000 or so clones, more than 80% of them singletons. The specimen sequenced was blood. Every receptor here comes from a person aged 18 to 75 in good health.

In nucleotides, the CDR3 is TGTGCCAGTAGTATCCCCGGGAGGGGGATAGGCTACACCTTC. It encodes CASSIPGRGIGYTF. J is TRBJ1-2 and V is TRBV19; D possibly corresponds to TRBD1 (6 bases). The V end was cut by 3 bases, the J end by 8 bases, with 16 bases between. This CDR3 has 14 amino acids. CDR1 is LNHDA and CDR2 is SQIVND in the germline V gene (reference sequence).

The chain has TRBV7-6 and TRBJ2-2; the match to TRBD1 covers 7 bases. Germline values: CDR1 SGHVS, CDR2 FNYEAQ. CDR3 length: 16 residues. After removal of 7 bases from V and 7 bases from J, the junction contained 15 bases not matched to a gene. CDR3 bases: TGTGCCAGCACCATTTACCGGGACAGTGGTTTCGGGGAGCTGTTTTTT. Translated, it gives CASTIYRDSGFGELFF.

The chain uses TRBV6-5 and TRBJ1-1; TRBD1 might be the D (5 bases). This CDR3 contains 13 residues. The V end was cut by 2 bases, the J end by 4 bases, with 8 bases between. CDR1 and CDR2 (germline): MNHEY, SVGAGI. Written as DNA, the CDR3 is TGTGCCAGCAGTTACGTGGGACGCACTGAAGCTTTCTTT. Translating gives CASSYVGRTEAFF.

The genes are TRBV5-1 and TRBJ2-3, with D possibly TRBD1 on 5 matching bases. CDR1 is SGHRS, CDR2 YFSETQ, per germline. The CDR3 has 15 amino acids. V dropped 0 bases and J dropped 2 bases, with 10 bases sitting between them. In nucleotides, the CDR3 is TGCGCCAGCAGCTTGGTAGGGGATCCCACAGATACGCAGTATTTT. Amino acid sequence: CASSLVGDPTDTQYF.

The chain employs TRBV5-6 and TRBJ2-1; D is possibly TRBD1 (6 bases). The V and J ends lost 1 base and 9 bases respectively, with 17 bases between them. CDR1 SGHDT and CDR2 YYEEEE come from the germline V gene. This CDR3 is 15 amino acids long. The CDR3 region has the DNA TGTGCCAGCAGCTTGATTGCAGGGGTAGGCGGTGAGCAGTTCTTC. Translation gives CASSLIAGVGGEQFF.

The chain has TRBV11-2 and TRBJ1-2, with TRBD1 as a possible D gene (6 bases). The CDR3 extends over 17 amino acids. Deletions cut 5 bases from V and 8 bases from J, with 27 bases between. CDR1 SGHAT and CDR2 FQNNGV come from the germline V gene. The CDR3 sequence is CASSHPYFVGGAGGYTF. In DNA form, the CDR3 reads TGTGCCAGCAGCCACCCGTACTTCGTCGGGGGCGCCGGAGGCTACACCTTC. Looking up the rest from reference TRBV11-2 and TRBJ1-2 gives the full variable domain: EAGVAQSPRYKIIEKRQSVAFWCNPISGHATLYWYQQILGQGPKLLIQFQNNGVVDDSQLPKDRFSAERLKGVDSTLKIQPAKLEDSAVYLCASSHPYFVGGAGGYTFGSGTRLTVV.

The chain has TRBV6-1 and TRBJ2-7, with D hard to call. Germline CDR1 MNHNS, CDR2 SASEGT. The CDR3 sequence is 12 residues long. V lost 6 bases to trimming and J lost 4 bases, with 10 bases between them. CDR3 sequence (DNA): TGTGCCAGCAGGGACCTCGATTACGAGCAGTACTTC. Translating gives CASRDLDYEQYF.

Here the CDR3 reads CASSLGVAEQFF. The CDR3, as DNA: TGCGCCAGCAGCTTGGGGGTCGCTGAGCAGTTCTTC. J is TRBJ2-1 and V is TRBV5-1; D is uncertain. This CDR3 has 12 residues. Germline assignment: CDR1 SGHRS and CDR2 YFSETQ. V was trimmed by 0 bases and J by 9 bases, leaving 7 bases between them.

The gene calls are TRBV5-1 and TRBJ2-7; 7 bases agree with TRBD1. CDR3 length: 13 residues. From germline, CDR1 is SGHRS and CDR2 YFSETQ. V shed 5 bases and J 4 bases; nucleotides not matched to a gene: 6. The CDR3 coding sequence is TGCGCCAGCAGTTCGGGACAGCCTTACGAGCAGTACTTC. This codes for CASSSGQPYEQYF.

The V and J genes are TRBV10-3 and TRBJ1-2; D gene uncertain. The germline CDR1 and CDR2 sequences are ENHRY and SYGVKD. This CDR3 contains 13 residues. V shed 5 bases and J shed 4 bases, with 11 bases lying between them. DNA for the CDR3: TGTGCCATCAGTACGGTGGAGCTCTATGGCTACACCTTC. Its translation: CAISTVELYGYTF.

CDR3 coding DNA: TGTGCCAGTAGTATGATTGAGAAAAGAGGTGAAAAACTGTTTTTT. Protein product: CASSMIEKRGEKLFF. The gene calls are TRBV19 and TRBJ1-4; unclear D gene. CDR3 size: 15 residues. V dropped 3 bases and J dropped 7 bases, with 15 bases sitting between them. Germline V lookup: CDR1 LNHDA, CDR2 SQIVND (reference sequence).

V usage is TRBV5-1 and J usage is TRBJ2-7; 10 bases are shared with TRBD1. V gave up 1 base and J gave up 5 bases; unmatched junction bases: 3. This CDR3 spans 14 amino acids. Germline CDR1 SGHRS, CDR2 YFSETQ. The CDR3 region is CASSLPDRGDEQYF. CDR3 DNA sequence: TGCGCCAGCAGCTTGCCGGACAGGGGGGACGAGCAGTACTTC.

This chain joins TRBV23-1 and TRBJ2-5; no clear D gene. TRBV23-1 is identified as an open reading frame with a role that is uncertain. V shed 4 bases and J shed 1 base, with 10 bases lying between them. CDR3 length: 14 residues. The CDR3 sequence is CASSLAETQETQYF. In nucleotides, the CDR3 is TGCGCCAGCAGTCTGGCAGAAACCCAAGAGACCCAGTACTTC.

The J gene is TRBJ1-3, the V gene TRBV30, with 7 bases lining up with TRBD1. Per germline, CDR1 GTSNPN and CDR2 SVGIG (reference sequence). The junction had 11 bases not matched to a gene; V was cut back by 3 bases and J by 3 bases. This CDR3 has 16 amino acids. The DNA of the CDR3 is TGTGCCTGGAGGGGCAGGGGGTCATCGTATGGAAACACCATATATTTT. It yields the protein CAWRGRGSSYGNTIYF.

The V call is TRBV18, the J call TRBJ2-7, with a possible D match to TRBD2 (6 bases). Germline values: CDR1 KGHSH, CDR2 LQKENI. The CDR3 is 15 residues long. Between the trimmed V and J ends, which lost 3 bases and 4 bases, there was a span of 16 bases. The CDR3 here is CASSPTAGQDYEQYF. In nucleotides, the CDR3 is TGTGCCAGCTCACCGACGGCGGGGCAGGATTACGAGCAGTACTTC.

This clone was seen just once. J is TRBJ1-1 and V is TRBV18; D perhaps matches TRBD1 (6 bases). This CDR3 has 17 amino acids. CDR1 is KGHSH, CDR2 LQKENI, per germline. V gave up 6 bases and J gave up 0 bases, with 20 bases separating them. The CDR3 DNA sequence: TGTGCCAGCTCGCTGGGGGGGGCAGGGATGATGAACACTGAAGCTTTCTTT. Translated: CASSLGGAGMMNTEAFF.

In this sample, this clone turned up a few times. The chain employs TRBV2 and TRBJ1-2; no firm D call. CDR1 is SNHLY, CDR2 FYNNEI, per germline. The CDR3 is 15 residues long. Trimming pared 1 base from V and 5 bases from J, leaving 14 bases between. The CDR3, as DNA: TGTGCCAGCAGTGAAGGAAGATTTGTTCATTATGGCTACACCTTC. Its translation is CASSEGRFVHYGYTF.

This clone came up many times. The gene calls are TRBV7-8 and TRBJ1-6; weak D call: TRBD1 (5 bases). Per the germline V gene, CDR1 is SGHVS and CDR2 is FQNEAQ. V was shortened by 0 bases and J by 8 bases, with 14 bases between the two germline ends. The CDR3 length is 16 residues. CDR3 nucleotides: TGTGCCAGCAGCTTAGCGCGGTCACAGGTCCATTCACCCCTCCACTTT. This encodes CASSLARSQVHSPLHF. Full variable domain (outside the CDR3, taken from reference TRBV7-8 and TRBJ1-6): GAGVSQSPRYKVAKRGQDVALRCDPISGHVSLFWYQQALGQGPEFLTYFQNEAQLDKSGLPSDRFFAERPEGSVSTLKIQRTQQEDSAVYLCASSLARSQVHSPLHFGNGTRLTVT.

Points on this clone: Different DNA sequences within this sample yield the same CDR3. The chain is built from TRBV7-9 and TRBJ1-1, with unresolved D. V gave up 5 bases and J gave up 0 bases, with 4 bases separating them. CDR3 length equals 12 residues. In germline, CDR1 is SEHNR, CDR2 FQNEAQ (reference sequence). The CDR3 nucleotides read TGTGCCAGCAGCCTAGTGAACACTGAAGCTTTCTTT. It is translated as CASSLVNTEAFF.

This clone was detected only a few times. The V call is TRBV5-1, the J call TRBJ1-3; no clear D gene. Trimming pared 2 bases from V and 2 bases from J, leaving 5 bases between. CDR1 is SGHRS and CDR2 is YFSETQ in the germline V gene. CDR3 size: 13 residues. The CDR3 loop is CASSFSTGNTIYF. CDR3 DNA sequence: TGCGCCAGCAGCTTCAGTACTGGAAACACCATATATTTT.

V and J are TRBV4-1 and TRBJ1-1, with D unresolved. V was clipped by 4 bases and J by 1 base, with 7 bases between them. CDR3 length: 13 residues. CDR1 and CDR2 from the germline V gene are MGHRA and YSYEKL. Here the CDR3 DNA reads TGCGCCAGCAGCCGCCTGCCGAACACTGAAGCTTTCTTT. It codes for CASSRLPNTEAFF.

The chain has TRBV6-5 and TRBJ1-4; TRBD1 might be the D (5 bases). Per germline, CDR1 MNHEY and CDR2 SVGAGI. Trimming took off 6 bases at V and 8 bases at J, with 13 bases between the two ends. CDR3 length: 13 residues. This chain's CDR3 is CASRPGVHEKLFF. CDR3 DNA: TGTGCCAGCAGACCGGGGGTGCACGAAAAACTGTTTTTT.

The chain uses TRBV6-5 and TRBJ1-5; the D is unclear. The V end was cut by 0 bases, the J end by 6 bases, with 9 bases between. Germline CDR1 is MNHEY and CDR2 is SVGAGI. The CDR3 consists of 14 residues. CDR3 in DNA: TGTGCCAGCAGTTACTCGGGGTTAAGTCAGCCCCAGCATTTT. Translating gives CASSYSGLSQPQHF.

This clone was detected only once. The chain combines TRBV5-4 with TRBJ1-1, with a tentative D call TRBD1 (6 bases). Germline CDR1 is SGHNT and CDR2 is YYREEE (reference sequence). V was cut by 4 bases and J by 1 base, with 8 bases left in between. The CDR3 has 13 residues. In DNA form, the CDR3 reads TGTGCCAGCAGCAGGGGACAGAACACTGAAGCTTTCTTT. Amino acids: CASSRGQNTEAFF.

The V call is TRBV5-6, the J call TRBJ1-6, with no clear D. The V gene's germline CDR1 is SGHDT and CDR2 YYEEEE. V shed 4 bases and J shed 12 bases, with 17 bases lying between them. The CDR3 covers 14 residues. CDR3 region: CASSMGLFNGPLHF. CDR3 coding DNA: TGTGCCAGCAGCATGGGCCTTTTTAACGGACCCCTCCACTTT.

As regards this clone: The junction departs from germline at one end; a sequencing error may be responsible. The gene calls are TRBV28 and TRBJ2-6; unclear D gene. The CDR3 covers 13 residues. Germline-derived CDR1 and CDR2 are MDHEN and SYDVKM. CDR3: CAGRSSGANVLTF. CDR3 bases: TGTGCCGGCAGGAGCTCTGGGGCCAACGTCCTGACTTTC.

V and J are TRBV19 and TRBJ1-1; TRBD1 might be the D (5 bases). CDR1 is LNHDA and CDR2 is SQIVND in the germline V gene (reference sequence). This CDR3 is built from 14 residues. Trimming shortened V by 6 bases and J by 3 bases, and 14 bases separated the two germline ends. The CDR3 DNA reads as TGTGCCAGTAGACCAGACAGATATGACACTGAAGCTTTCTTT. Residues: CASRPDRYDTEAFF.